The clone carrying this T cell receptor beta chain was found a few times. The data stem from a study of blood T cell repertoires in COVID-19. Across the whole study: T cells, B-cell-depleted T cells, or PBMCs provided the cDNA or gDNA that served as material.

Authors' processing steps: Scientists estimated how many nucleated cells there were by amplifying reference gene primers. Sequencing was performed with immunoSEQ multiplex PCR; in TCRdb, only in-frame clones are kept and a portion is missing. V, J and clone size derive from that table, while D and trimming were established from the DNA sequence. The sample shows hundreds of thousands of clones, roughly 88% of them seen only once. V lost 1 base, J lost 3 bases, and 8 bases stayed unmatched. Looked up from germline, CDR1 is LGHDT and CDR2 is YNNKEL (reference sequence). CDR3 length: 17 residues. The V and J genes are TRBV3-1 (or the pseudogene TRBV3-2) and TRBJ2-1, with TRBD1 identical over 8 bases. This receptor was taken from an elderly man with acute or convalescent COVID-19. Sequenced: peripheral blood. This CDR3 is CASSQAPGTGLYNEQFF. In DNA, the CDR3 is TGTGCCAGCAGCCAAGCCCCTGGGACAGGCCTCTACAATGAGCAGTTCTTC.